The present TCR beta chain was sequenced within a study of Tregs in tolerant kidney transplant recipients. This CDR3 spans 15 amino acids. This table comes from immunoSEQ multiplex PCR, and its TCRdb copy is limited to in-frame clones, with some not included. In the table there are about 52,000 clones, about nine tenths of which are singletons. The nonmyeloablative bone marrow transplants came from related graft donors, with transient mixed chimerism. This TCR was recovered from a human patient who received a combined kidney and bone marrow transplant. Some T cells may trace back to the graft donor. The genes are TRBV21-1 and TRBJ2-7; TRBD1 was called by the table and not checked on the DNA. TRBV21-1 is described as a pseudogene. The source material was CD8+ T cells from blood (PBMCs), sampled 24 months after the transplant. The CDR3 nucleotides are TGTGCCAGCAGCGACGCCCGGGACAGGTACTACGAGCAGTACTTC. Its translation is CASSDARDRYYEQYF.